This T cell receptor beta chain was obtained from a study of blood T cells in healthy people across ages. The study, taken as a whole, reports: Greater diversity and more naive CD4+ cells were seen in long-lived donors than in aged donors. Researchers deemed the diversity estimates from one million T cells underestimates.

A note on this clonotype: The target antigen is unknown.

PCR was performed a second time for about 7 to 11 cycles using a sample-barcoded 5' primer and a J-beta primer mix. Every cDNA was tagged by a template-switch adaptor with 12 random nucleotides. Each sample yielded at least 2.5 million CDR3-containing paired-end reads. MiXCR, applied by TCRdb to the 5' RACE reads, yields one record per CDR3 protein. The sample lists 700,000 to 950,000 distinct CDR3 sequences; about three fifths were seen once. This CDR3 is 16 amino acids long. With 5 bases removed from V and 7 bases from J, the gap between germline ends came to 24 bases. Germline CDR1 SGHTA, CDR2 FQGNSA.

The chain carries TRBV7-2 and TRBJ2-7; the D is unclear. The specimen was blood. The TCR comes from a man aged 25 to 45 in good health. This chain's CDR3 is CASSPKRETSYNEQYF. For the CDR3, the DNA is TGTGCCAGCAGCCCAAAGCGAGAAACCTCCTACAATGAGCAGTACTTC.